This T cell receptor (beta chain) was sequenced for a study of blood T cell repertoires in COVID-19. Overall study: Whether acute or convalescent, the COVID-19 samples came from the United States, Italy and Spain. From T cells, B-cell-depleted T cells, or PBMCs came the material, which was cDNA or gDNA.

V lost 4 bases, J lost 5 bases, and 12 bases lay in between. The germline CDR1 and CDR2 sequences are SGDLS and YYNGEE. This CDR3 has 13 residues. Authors' processing steps: The authors estimated nucleated cell counts from reference gene primer amplification. TCRdb's table, derived via immunoSEQ multiplex PCR, lists solely in-frame clones and lacks some. From that table come the V and J calls and clone size; the DNA was used to work out D and trimming. The sample lists around 130,000 clones; less than 90% were seen once. Seattle researchers signed up patients amid active infection and tracked them longitudinally.

The origin of this receptor is a human donor with COVID-19, enrolled during active disease. The donor label of this sample is uncertain. The specimen sequenced was peripheral blood. This chain connects TRBV9 to TRBJ1-2; weak D call: TRBD1 (5 bases). The DNA of the CDR3 is TGTGCCAGCAGCTCCCGGGGACTTTATGGCTACACCTTC. This sequence encodes CASSSRGLYGYTF.